This T cell receptor (beta chain) was observed in a study of blood T cell repertoires in COVID-19. Losses at the gene ends were 1 base for V and 7 bases for J; bases not matched to a gene: 1. This CDR3 comprises 13 residues. Germline V CDR1 and CDR2: SGHTA, FQGNSA. Membership in each cohort depended on participant-reported clinical history. In Cohort 3, a recovered donor had either two negative PCRs, clearance, or symptom resolution. In the original analysis: Reference gene primer amplification yielded estimated nucleated cell counts. The data were produced by immunoSEQ multiplex PCR, yet TCRdb's version contains in-frame clones alone and is incomplete. D and trimming were read from the DNA, whereas the V and J calls and clone size are those reported in that table. Of around 170,000 clones detected, 84% appear once; the ten largest clones hold approximately 7.7%.

The sample consisted of PBMCs or T cells enriched from blood (not recorded which). This chain links TRBV7-2 with TRBJ1-1; 9 nucleotides align to TRBD1. This receptor was obtained from a woman in her forties or fifties who had recovered from COVID-19. The CDR3 sequence is CASSLGGQGEAFF. The CDR3 DNA is TGTGCCAGCAGCTTAGGGGGACAGGGTGAAGCTTTCTTT.